This section outlines one T cell receptor (beta chain) sequence together with its context. Its antigen is currently unknown. The sample is drawn from a study of CD8+ T cells in alopecia areata. Turning to the study itself: Tofacitinib continued for 6 to 18 months and was then withheld for 6 months. Study-level findings and limits: Scalp samples also contribute reads from the resident alphabeta T cells found in normal skin. Normal scalp had lower clonality than lesional scalp, with alopecia totalis/universalis lesions showing this most strongly.

RNA was isolated and reverse transcribed to cDNA, the sequencing template. Assay used: immunoSEQ multiplex PCR; TCRdb lists only in-frame clones, some missing. This sample has about 11,000 clones, with 60% to 65% found just once. Researchers took lesional scalp punch biopsies and peripheral blood from people who were alopecia areata patients. CDR3 size: 13 residues. Germline V gene data show CDR1 as SGHDT and CDR2 as YYEEEE. V gave up 4 bases and J gave up 3 bases, with 11 bases separating them. This sequence was found in a human donor with alopecia areata. Input material: skin. The chain carries TRBV5-6 and TRBJ2-7; unclear D gene. The CDR3 DNA reads TGTGCCAGCAGCCGGCGTGTAGGCTACGAGCAGTACTTC. It is translated as CASSRRVGYEQYF.